This passage covers 7 T cell receptor beta chains from one sample sequenced in a study of shared clonotypes between healthy human individuals. Clones were read by immunoSEQ multiplex PCR, and TCRdb kept only the in-frame ones, dropping some. Seen here are approximately 2.1 million clones, approximately 95% observed once, and the top ten hold about 0.39%. Sequencing used naive CD4+ T cells from PBMCs. The subset is: CD45RA+ positively selected. These receptors were obtained from a man younger than 35 in good health. Some clones in this sample may be carry-over from other donors' samples.

V usage is TRBV7-9 and J usage is TRBJ2-7; tentative D call: TRBD1 (6 bases). Germline-derived CDR1 and CDR2 are SEHNR and FQNEAQ (reference sequence). Trimming cost V 5 bases and J 4 bases, with 21 bases left between them. The CDR3 sequence is 16 residues long. Here the CDR3 DNA reads TGTGCCAGCAGCCTGGTCAGTGGACAGCCACGTTACGAGCAGTACTTC. Residues: CASSLVSGQPRYEQYF.

In this sample, this clone turned up once. The genes are TRBV7-2 and TRBJ2-1; TRBD1 matches at 10 bases. The V gene end was trimmed by 3 bases and the J gene end by 4 bases; junction bases not matched to a gene: 6. The germline gives CDR1 SGHTA, CDR2 FQGNSA. The CDR3 is 16 residues long. The CDR3 spells CASSFFGTGVYNEQFF. CDR3 in DNA: TGTGCCAGCAGCTTTTTTGGGACAGGGGTATACAATGAGCAGTTCTTC.

The V call is TRBV7-7, the J call TRBJ2-1; TRBD1 or TRBD2 may be the D gene (5 bases each). The CDR3 is made up of 15 amino acids. Looked up from germline, CDR1 is SSHAT and CDR2 is FNYEAQ (reference sequence). The V gene lost 3 bases and the J gene lost 0 bases, with 9 bases spanning the gap. CDR3 DNA sequence: TGTGCCAGCAGCTTGGGGGAGAGCTCCTACAATGAGCAGTTCTTC. It is translated as CASSLGESSYNEQFF. The full variable domain, in which reference TRBV7-7 and TRBJ2-1 provide the parts outside the CDR3, is GAGVSQSPRYKVTKRGQDVTLRCDPISSHATLYWYQQALGQGPEFLTYFNYEAQPDKSGLPSDRFSAERPEGSISTLTIQRTEQRDSAMYRCASSLGESSYNEQFFGPGTRLTVL.

The chain carries TRBV5-4 and TRBJ2-5, with TRBD1 as a possible D gene (7 bases). Between the trimmed V and J ends, which lost 3 bases and 4 bases, there was a span of 10 bases. This CDR3 comprises 13 residues. The germline CDR1 and CDR2 sequences are SGHNT and YYREEE (reference sequence). As DNA, the CDR3 is TGTGCCAGCAGCTCGGGGGACAGAGAGACCCAGTACTTC. Protein sequence: CASSSGDRETQYF. Using reference TRBV5-4 and TRBJ2-5 for the parts outside the CDR3, the full variable domain is ETGVTQSPTHLIKTRGQQVTLRCSSQSGHNTVSWYQQALGQGPQFIFQYYREEENGRGNFPPRFSGLQFPNYSSELNVNALELDDSALYLCASSSGDRETQYFGPGTRLLVL.

The chain carries TRBV5-1 and TRBJ2-7, with D perhaps matching TRBD1 (6 bases). The CDR3 spans 11 residues. Germline CDR1 reads SGHRS; CDR2 reads YFSETQ. Trimming removed 2 bases from V and 12 bases from J, with 12 bases in between. The CDR3 reads CASSFAGDRYF. The DNA of the CDR3 is TGCGCCAGCAGCTTCGCAGGGGATCGGTACTTC. The complete variable domain, with remaining parts taken from reference TRBV5-1 and TRBJ2-7, reads KAGVTQTPRYLIKTRGQQVTLSCSPISGHRSVSWYQQTPGQGLQFLFEYFSETQRNKGNFPGRFSGRQFSNSRSEMNVSTLELGDSALYLCASSFAGDRYFGPGTRLTVT.

The chain links TRBV28 to TRBJ2-1; D perhaps matches TRBD1 (6 bases). Germline V CDR1 and CDR2: MDHEN, SYDVKM. V was clipped by 3 bases and J by 7 bases, with 13 bases between them. CDR3 length: 14 amino acids. The CDR3 DNA is TGTGCCAGCAGTTTCACAGGGCCGGGGAATGAGCAGTTCTTC. It yields the protein CASSFTGPGNEQFF. The complete variable domain, with remaining parts taken from reference TRBV28 and TRBJ2-1, reads DVKVTQSSRYLVKRTGEKVFLECVQDMDHENMFWYRQDPGLGLRLIYFSYDVKMKEKGDIPEGYSVSREKKERFSLILESASTNQTSMYLCASSFTGPGNEQFFGPGTRLTVL.

The chain joins TRBV9 to TRBJ2-3; D is ambiguous. Germline V gene sequence: CDR1 SGDLS, CDR2 YYNGEE. The CDR3 spans 13 residues. V dropped 0 bases and J dropped 10 bases, with 12 bases sitting between them. The CDR3 DNA sequence: TGTGCCAGCAGCGTAGGATCGTCTCTCCCGCAGTATTTT. It is translated as CASSVGSSLPQYF.